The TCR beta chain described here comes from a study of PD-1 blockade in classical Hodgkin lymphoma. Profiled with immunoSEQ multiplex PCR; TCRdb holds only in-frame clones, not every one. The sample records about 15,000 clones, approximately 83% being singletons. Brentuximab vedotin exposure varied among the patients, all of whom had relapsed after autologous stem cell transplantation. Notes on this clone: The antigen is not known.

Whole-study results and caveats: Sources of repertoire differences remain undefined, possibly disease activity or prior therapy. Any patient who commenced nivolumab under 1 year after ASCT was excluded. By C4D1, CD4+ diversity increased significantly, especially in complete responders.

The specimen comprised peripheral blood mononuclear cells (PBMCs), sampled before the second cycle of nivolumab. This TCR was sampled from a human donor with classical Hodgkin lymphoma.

Here the CDR3 DNA reads TGTGCCAGCAGCGTAGACTACCTCGGGAATGAGCAGTTCTTC. This translates into CASSVDYLGNEQFF. The rearrangement links TRBV9 to TRBJ2-1, with no clear D. Germline CDR1 is SGDLS and CDR2 is YYNGEE. The CDR3 totals 14 residues. Trimming took off 0 bases at V and 7 bases at J, with 11 bases between the two ends.